Described below is a single TCR beta chain sequence and its context. Amplified regions were TCR beta CDR3 sequences from RNA transcripts. Carried out on the TCR CDR3, a first-round RT-PCR used the HTBI primer set. TCRdb re-derived calls from the multiplex PCR reads in MiXCR, one entry per CDR3 protein. The data contain 270,000 or so distinct CDR3 sequences, 20% to 30% of them singletons. This sample was taken from a study of T cells in Graves' hyperthyroidism and ophthalmopathy. Exclusion followed for patients with uncontrolled infection, other autoimmune disease, pregnancy or lactation. The PBMCs had their origin in around 10 ml of fresh peripheral blood. Sequenced material: blood. The sequence derives from a man between 40 and 49 years old with Graves' hyperthyroidism that later progressed to Graves' ophthalmopathy.

The chain's CDR3 is CASIFRDRDSQPQHF. The CDR3 DNA reads TGTGCCAGCATCTTCCGGGACAGGGATAGTCAGCCCCAGCATTTT. The rearrangement links TRBV28 to TRBJ1-5; 9 nucleotides line up with TRBD1. The germline V gene has CDR1 MDHEN and CDR2 SYDVKM. Germline trimming cut 7 bases from V and 6 bases from J; bases unmatched to any gene: 10. CDR3 length: 15 residues.